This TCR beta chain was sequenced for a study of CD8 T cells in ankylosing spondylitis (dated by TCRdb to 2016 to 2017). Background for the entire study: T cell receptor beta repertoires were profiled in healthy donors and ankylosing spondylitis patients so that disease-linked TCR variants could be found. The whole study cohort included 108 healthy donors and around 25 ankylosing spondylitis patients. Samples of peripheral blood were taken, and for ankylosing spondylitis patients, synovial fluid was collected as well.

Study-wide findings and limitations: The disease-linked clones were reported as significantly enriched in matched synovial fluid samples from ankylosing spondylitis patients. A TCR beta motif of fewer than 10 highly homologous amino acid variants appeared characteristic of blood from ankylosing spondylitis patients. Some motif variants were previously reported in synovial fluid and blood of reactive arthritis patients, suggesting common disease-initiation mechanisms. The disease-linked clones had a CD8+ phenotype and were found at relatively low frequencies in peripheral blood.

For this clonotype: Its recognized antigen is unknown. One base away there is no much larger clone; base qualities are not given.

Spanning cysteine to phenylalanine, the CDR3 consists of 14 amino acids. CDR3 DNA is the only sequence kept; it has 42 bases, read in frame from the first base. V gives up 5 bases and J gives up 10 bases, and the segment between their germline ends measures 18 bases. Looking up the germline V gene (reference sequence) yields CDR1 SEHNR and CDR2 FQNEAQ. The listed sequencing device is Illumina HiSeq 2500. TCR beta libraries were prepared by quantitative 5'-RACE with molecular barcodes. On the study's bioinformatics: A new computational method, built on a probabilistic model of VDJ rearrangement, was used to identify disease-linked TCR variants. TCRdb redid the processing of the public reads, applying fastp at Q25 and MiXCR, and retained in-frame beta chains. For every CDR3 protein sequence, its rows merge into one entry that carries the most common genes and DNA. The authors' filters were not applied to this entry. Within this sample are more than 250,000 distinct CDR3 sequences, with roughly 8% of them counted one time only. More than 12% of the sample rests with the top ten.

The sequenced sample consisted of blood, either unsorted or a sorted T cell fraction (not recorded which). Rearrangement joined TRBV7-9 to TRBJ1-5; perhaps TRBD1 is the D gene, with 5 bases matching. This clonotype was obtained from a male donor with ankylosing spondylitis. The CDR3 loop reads CASSRGSGGGPQHF. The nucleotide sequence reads TGTGCCAGCAGCCGCGGATCCGGGGGAGGACCCCAGCATTTT.